The 5 T cell receptor beta chains listed next were all sequenced from one sample in a study of blood T cells in healthy people across ages. It was with a sample-barcoded 5' primer and a J-beta primer mix that a second PCR of roughly 7 to 12 cycles was run. TCRdb independently ran MiXCR on the 5' RACE reads; one entry per CDR3 protein. The table records 1.5 million or so distinct CDR3 sequences, about 42% of them present only once. Source material: blood. Receptors were obtained from a woman between 18 and 30 years old in good health.

The chain is built from TRBV10-3 and TRBJ2-5; no firm D call. The CDR3 is made up of 14 amino acids. V lost 3 bases, J lost 3 bases, and 11 bases lay in between. CDR1 is ENHRY and CDR2 is SYGVKD in the germline V gene. The DNA for the CDR3 is TGTGCCATCAGTGACCTATTGAACGAAGAGACCCAGTACTTC. It encodes CAISDLLNEETQYF.

This chain links TRBV11-2 with TRBJ2-1; D is undetermined. Trimming took 1 base from V and 9 from J, leaving 7 bases between them. This CDR3 has 12 residues. CDR1 and CDR2 (germline): SGHAT, FQNNGV. The CDR3 DNA is TGTGCCAGCAGCTTAGCCCAGCCTGAGCAGTTCTTC. Residues: CASSLAQPEQFF.

CDR3 DNA: TGTGCCAGCAGCTCGACTAGTACAGAAGAGACCCAGTTCTTC. Its protein is CASSSTSTEETQFF. The V gene is TRBV12-3 or TRBV12-4, the J gene TRBJ2-1, with TRBD2 as a possible D gene (6 bases). V lost 6 bases to trimming and J lost 13 bases, with 22 bases between them. The CDR3 length is 14 residues.

The V gene is TRBV7-8, the J gene TRBJ2-2; D is unclear. V lost 1 base to trimming and J lost 3 bases, with 9 bases between them. The germline V gene has CDR1 SGHVS and CDR2 FQNEAQ. The CDR3 is 15 amino acids. The CDR3 coding sequence is TGTGCCAGCAGCTTAGTGGTTTCTCACACCGGGGAGCTGTTTTTT. Its protein is CASSLVVSHTGELFF.

CDR3 sequence (DNA): TGCGCCAGCAGCCAAGTCATGCACAGTGAAGCTTTCTTT. Amino acids: CASSQVMHSEAFF. The genes are TRBV4-3 and TRBJ1-1, with D unresolved. Germline CDR1 and CDR2: LGHNA and YSLEER. The CDR3 contains 13 residues. V lost 1 base and J 7 bases, leaving 10 bases between the germline ends.